These 9 T cell receptor beta chains originate from one sample sequenced in a study of CD8 T cells in Susac syndrome. Random hexamers served to reverse transcribe roughly 0.5 to 1 ug RNA. Via MiXCR, TCRdb re-called the immunoSEQ multiplex PCR reads, giving one row per CDR3 protein. Found here are a few hundred thousand distinct CDR3 sequences, approximately 95% of them singletons; the top ten hold less than 0.095%. The specimen sequenced was CD4+ T cells from PBMCs. Receptors originate from a human donor with multiple sclerosis.

The chain links TRBV25-1 to TRBJ2-5; D unresolved. Trimming stripped 3 bases from V and 0 bases from J, with 5 bases between. Per the germline V gene, CDR1 is MGHDK and CDR2 is SYGVNS. This CDR3 is built from 13 residues. Here the CDR3 reads CASSDPNQETQYF. DNA of the CDR3: TGTGCCAGCAGTGACCCAAACCAAGAGACCCAGTACTTC.

The sample holds a few counts of this clonotype. The chain combines TRBV12-3 or TRBV12-4 with TRBJ2-3; possible D gene TRBD2, 6 bases. V was clipped by 7 bases and J by 8 bases, with 10 bases between them. CDR3 length equals 11 residues. DNA for the CDR3: TGTGCCAGCACTTCCGGGGGTACGCAGTATTTT. Amino acids: CASTSGGTQYF.

The V call is TRBV29-1, the J call TRBJ2-1, with 10 bases lining up with TRBD2. The CDR3 contains 17 residues. V was clipped by 0 bases and J by 0 bases; unmatched bases: 5. CDR1 is SQVTM, CDR2 ANQGSEA, per germline. The DNA for the CDR3 is TGCAGCGTTGAAGATCAGGCTAGCGGGAGCTCCTACAATGAGCAGTTCTTC. It yields the protein CSVEDQASGSSYNEQFF.

The chain couples TRBV29-1 to TRBJ1-2; no clear D. This CDR3 has 11 residues. The germline V gene has CDR1 SQVTM and CDR2 ANQGSEA. V shed 4 bases and J shed 7 bases, with 10 bases lying between them. CDR3 sequence: CSVVGVSGYTF. The DNA for the CDR3 is TGCAGCGTTGTCGGGGTCTCTGGCTACACCTTC.

This chain connects TRBV5-1 to TRBJ2-7; the D is unclear. Per the germline V gene, CDR1 is SGHRS and CDR2 is YFSETQ. V was pared by 5 bases and J by 2 bases, with 14 bases between. The CDR3 has 14 residues. CDR3 protein: CASRKPVPPYEQYF. In nucleotides, the CDR3 is TGCGCCAGCAGAAAACCGGTACCCCCCTACGAGCAGTACTTC.

The CDR3 DNA follows: TGCAGCGTTTCTGCCCGTGGGAGCAATCAGCCCCAGCATTTT. The encoded protein is CSVSARGSNQPQHF. The chain couples TRBV29-1 to TRBJ1-5, with no clear D. CDR1 is SQVTM and CDR2 is ANQGSEA in the germline V gene. The V end lost 5 bases, the J end lost 1 base, and 12 bases lay between the germline ends. This CDR3 comprises 14 residues.

The chain couples TRBV2 to TRBJ1-2, with 7 bases matching TRBD1. After removal of 8 bases from V and 1 base from J, the junction contained 13 bases not matched to a gene. Germline V gene sequence: CDR1 SNHLY, CDR2 FYNNEI. CDR3 length: 16 residues. The CDR3 DNA is TGTGCCAGCGCTGAACAGGGGCCCGGCCTTAACTATGGCTACACCTTC. Translation gives CASAEQGPGLNYGYTF. Full variable domain (missing parts from reference TRBV2 and TRBJ1-2): EPEVTQTPSHQVTQMGQEVILRCVPISNHLYFYWYRQILGQKVEFLVSFYNNEISEKSEIFDDQFSVERPDGSNFTLKIRSTKLEDSAMYFCASAEQGPGLNYGYTFGSGTRLTVV.

This clonotype was seen a single time. V usage is TRBV19 and J usage is TRBJ1-5; TRBD1 matches 8 bases. Losses at the gene ends were 8 bases for V and 15 bases for J; bases not matched to a gene: 9. This CDR3 is built from 11 residues. Germline lookup yields CDR1 LNHDA and CDR2 SQIVND (reference sequence). The CDR3, as DNA: TGTGCCAGTGCACAGGGGGATTGGTGGCATTTT. Translation: CASAQGDWWHF.

This rearrangement joins TRBV27 to TRBJ2-4; D remains unclear. V was trimmed by 8 bases and J by 0 bases, leaving 8 bases between them. The length of the CDR3 is 13 residues. Germline CDR1 MNHEY, CDR2 SMNVEV (reference sequence). CDR3 residues: CASADLAKNIQYF. The CDR3 nucleotides are TGTGCCAGCGCGGACCTAGCCAAAAACATTCAGTACTTC.